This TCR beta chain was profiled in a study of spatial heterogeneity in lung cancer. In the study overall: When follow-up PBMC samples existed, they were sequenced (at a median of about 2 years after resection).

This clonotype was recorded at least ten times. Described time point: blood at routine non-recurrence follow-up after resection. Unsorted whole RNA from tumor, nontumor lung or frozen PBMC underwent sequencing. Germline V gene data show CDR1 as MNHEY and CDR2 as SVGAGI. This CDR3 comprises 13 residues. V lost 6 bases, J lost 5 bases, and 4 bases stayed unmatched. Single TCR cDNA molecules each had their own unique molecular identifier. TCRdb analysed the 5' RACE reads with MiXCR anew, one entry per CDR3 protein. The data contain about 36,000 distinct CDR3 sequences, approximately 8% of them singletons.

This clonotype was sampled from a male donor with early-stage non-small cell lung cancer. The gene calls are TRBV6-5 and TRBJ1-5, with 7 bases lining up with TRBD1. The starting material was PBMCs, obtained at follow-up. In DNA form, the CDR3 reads TGTGCCAGCAGGACAGGGTTAGATCAGCCCCAGCATTTT. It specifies CASRTGLDQPQHF.